The 8 T cell receptor beta chains listed next were all sequenced from one sample in a study of vaccination effects on CD4 cells after COVID-19. Assay: immunoSEQ multiplex PCR; the TCRdb copy retains only in-frame clones and omits some. The data show some 69,000 clones, 70% to 75% seen once. In the ViraFEST assay, antigen-specific CD4+ clonotypes were identified by expansion after peptide-pool stimulation. The culture ran for approximately 9 days before CD4+ T cells were isolated. Two doses of BNT162b2 or mRNA-1273 vaccine were administered to participants. For these receptors, no antigen is known. The sample in question was CD4+ T cells from PBMCs cultured with HCoV-229E spike peptides, obtained after COVID-19 vaccination. The receptors were gathered from a human donor who received a COVID-19 vaccine.

This chain uses TRBV12-3 or TRBV12-4 with TRBJ1-3; no reliable D call. V lost 2 bases and J lost 1, with 3 bases in between. This CDR3 contains 13 residues. CDR3 residues: CASSLTSGNTIYF. As DNA, the CDR3 is TGTGCCAGCAGTTTAACTTCTGGAAACACCATATATTTT.

J is TRBJ2-3 and V is TRBV18, with 11 bases aligning to TRBD2. Germline V gene sequence: CDR1 KGHSH, CDR2 LQKENI. The trim removed 3 bases at V and 5 bases at J, leaving 7 bases unmatched. This CDR3 comprises 16 residues. In nucleotides, the CDR3 is TGTGCCAGCTCACCGGTCTCTAGCGGGGGGCTAGATACGCAGTATTTT. It specifies CASSPVSSGGLDTQYF.

The chain has TRBV9 and TRBJ2-1, with 9 bases that match TRBD2. Germline CDR1 is SGDLS and CDR2 is YYNGEE. This CDR3 is built from 16 residues. Trimming cost V 3 bases and J 4 bases; bases outside gene matches: 8. The chain's CDR3 is CASSGRGSGGYNEQFF. The CDR3 region has the DNA TGTGCCAGCAGCGGTCGGGGTAGCGGGGGTTACAATGAGCAGTTCTTC.

The rearrangement uses TRBV19 and TRBJ1-1; 8 nucleotides line up with TRBD1. Trimming removed 5 bases from V and 7 bases from J; junction bases left unmatched: 9. The germline V gene encodes CDR1 LNHDA and CDR2 SQIVND (reference sequence). The CDR3 covers 14 residues. In nucleotides, the CDR3 is TGTGCCAGTAGTGGCTTGGACAGGGAATTTGAAGCTTTCTTT. This translates into CASSGLDREFEAFF.

This chain uses TRBV7-3 with TRBJ1-4; 11 nucleotides agree with TRBD1. With V trimmed by 5 bases and J by 3 bases, 2 bases remained unmatched. This CDR3 contains 15 residues. The germline V gene encodes CDR1 SGHTA and CDR2 FQGTGA. CDR3 DNA sequence: TGTGCCAGCAGCCCGGGACAGGGGGCTAATGAAAAACTGTTTTTT. Protein sequence: CASSPGQGANEKLFF.

This clone was counted once. The chain has TRBV9 and TRBJ2-1; D gene ambiguous. V was cut by 3 bases and J by 4 bases, with 2 bases left in between. The CDR3 spans 11 residues. Germline lookup yields CDR1 SGDLS and CDR2 YYNGEE. The CDR3 nucleotides are TGTGCCAGCAGCGGATACAATGAGCAGTTCTTC. It translates to CASSGYNEQFF. Variable domain in full (rest from reference TRBV9 and TRBJ2-1): DSGVTQTPKHLITATGQRVTLRCSPRSGDLSVYWYQQSLDQGLQFLIQYYNGEERAKGNILERFSAQQFPDLHSELNLSSLELGDSALYFCASSGYNEQFFGPGTRLTVL.

The chain couples TRBV10-3 to TRBJ1-6, with 7 bases that match TRBD1. The CDR3 runs 15 residues. CDR1 is ENHRY and CDR2 is SYGVKD in the germline V gene. Unmatched junction bases numbered 3, after V lost 0 bases and J lost 7 bases. The CDR3 region has the DNA TGTGCCATCAGTGAGTCCGGCAGGGGGAATTCACCCCTCCACTTT. Amino acids: CAISESGRGNSPLHF.

The chain links TRBV28 to TRBJ1-5; D perhaps matches TRBD1 (6 bases). Looked up from germline, CDR1 is MDHEN and CDR2 is SYDVKM. The V gene lost 5 bases and the J gene lost 4 bases, with 9 bases spanning the gap. This CDR3 comprises 13 residues. The CDR3 region is CASSPDRNQPQHF. The CDR3 region has the DNA TGTGCCAGCAGTCCGGACAGAAATCAGCCCCAGCATTTT.